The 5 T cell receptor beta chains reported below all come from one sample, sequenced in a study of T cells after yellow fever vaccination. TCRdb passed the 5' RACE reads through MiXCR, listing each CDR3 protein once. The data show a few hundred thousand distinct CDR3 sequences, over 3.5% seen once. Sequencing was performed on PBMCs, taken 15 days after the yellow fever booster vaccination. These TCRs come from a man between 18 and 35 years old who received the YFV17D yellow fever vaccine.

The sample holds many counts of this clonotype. Here the CDR3 reads CASSYFRGSGKETQYF. CDR3 DNA sequence: TGTGCCAGCAGTTACTTTCGCGGAAGCGGGAAAGAGACCCAGTACTTC. V gene TRBV6-5 combines with J gene TRBJ2-5, with TRBD2 matching over 7 bases. Trimming cost V 1 base and J 3 bases; bases outside gene matches: 8. Germline loops: CDR1 MNHEY, CDR2 SVGAGI. The CDR3 covers 16 residues.

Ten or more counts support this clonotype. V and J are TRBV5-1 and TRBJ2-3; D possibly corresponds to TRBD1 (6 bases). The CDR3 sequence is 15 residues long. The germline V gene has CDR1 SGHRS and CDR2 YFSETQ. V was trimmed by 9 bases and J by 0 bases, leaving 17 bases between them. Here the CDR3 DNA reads TGCGCCACCGCCCGGACAGTTCCTAGCACAGATACGCAGTATTTT. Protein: CATARTVPSTDTQYF.

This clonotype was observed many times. DNA for the CDR3: TGTGCCAGCAGGACCCAGAGCATCTCTGGAAACACCATATATTTT. Its protein product is CASRTQSISGNTIYF. The V gene is TRBV6-1, the J gene TRBJ1-3; D is undetermined. The V gene lost 6 bases and the J gene lost 0 bases, with 12 bases spanning the gap. Germline V gene lookup returns CDR1 MNHNS and CDR2 SASEGT. This CDR3 is built from 15 residues.

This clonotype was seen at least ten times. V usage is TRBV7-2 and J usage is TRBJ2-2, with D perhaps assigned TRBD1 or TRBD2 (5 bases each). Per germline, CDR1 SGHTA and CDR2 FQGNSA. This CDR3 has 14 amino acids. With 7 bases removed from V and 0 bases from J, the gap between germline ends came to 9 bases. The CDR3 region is CASKGTTNTGELFF. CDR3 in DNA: TGTGCCAGCAAAGGGACCACGAACACCGGGGAGCTGTTTTTT.

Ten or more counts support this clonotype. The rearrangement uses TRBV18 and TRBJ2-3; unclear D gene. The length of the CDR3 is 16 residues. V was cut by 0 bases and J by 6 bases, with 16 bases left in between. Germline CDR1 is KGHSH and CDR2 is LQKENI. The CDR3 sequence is CASSPPKVDRADTQYF. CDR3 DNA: TGTGCCAGCTCACCACCCAAAGTAGATCGGGCGGATACGCAGTATTTT. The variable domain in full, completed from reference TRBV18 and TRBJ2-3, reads NAGVMQNPRHLVRRRGQEARLRCSPMKGHSHVYWYRQLPEEGLKFMVYLQKENIIDESGMPKERFSAEFPKEGPSILRIQQVVRGDSAAYFCASSPPKVDRADTQYFGPGTRLTVL.